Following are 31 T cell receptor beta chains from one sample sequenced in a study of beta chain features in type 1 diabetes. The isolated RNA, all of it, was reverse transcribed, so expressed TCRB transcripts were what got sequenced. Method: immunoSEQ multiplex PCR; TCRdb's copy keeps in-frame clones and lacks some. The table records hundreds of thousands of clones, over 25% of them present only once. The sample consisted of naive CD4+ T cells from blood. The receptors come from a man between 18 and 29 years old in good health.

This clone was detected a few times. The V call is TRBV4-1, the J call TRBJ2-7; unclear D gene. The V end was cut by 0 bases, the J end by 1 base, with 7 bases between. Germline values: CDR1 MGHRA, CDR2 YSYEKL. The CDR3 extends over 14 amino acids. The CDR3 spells CASSQDVSSYEQYF. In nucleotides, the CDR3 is TGCGCCAGCAGCCAAGATGTTAGTTCCTACGAGCAGTACTTC.

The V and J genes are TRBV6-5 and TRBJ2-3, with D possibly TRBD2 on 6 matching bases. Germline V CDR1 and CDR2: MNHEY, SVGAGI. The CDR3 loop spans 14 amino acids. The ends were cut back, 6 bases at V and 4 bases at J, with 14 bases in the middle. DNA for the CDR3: TGTGCCAGCAGGATTGCGGGGAGCGCAGATACGCAGTATTTT. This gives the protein CASRIAGSADTQYF.

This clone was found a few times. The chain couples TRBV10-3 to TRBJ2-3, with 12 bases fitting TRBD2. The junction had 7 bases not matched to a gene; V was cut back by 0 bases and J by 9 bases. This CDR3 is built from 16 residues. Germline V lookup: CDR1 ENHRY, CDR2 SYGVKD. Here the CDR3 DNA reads TGTGCCATCAGTGAGTCGACTAGCGGGAGACTACGGACGCAGTATTTT. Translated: CAISESTSGRLRTQYF.

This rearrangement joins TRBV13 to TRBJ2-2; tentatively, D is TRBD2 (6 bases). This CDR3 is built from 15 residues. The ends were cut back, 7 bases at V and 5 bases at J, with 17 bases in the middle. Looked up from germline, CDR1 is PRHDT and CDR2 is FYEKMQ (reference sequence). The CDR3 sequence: CASTTLREGTGELFF. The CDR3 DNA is TGTGCCAGCACCACCCTGCGGGAAGGGACCGGGGAGCTGTTTTTT.

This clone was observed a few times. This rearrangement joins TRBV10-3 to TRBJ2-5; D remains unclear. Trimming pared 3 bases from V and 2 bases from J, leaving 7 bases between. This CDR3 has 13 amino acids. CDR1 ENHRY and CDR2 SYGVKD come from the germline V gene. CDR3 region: CAISDGRQETQYF. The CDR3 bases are TGTGCCATCAGTGATGGGCGGCAAGAGACCCAGTACTTC.

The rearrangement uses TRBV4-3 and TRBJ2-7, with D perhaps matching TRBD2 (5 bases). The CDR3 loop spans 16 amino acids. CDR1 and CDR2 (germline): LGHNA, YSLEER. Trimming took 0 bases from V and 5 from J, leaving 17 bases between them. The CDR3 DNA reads TGCGCCAGCAGCCAAGATAGTGCTAGCCCCTACAACGAGCAGTACTTC. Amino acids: CASSQDSASPYNEQYF.

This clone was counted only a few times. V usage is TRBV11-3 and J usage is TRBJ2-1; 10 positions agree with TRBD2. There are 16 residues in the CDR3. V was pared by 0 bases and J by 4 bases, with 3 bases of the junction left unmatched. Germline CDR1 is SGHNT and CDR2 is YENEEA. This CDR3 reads CASSLEGLAPYNEQFF. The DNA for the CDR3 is TGTGCCAGCAGCTTAGAGGGACTAGCGCCTTACAATGAGCAGTTCTTC.

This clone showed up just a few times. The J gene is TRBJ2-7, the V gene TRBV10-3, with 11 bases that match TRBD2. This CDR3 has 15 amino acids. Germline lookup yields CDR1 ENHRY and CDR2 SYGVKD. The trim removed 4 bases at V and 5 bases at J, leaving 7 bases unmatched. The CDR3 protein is CAISAILAGEDEQYF. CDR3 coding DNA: TGTGCCATCAGTGCCATACTAGCGGGAGAAGACGAGCAGTACTTC.

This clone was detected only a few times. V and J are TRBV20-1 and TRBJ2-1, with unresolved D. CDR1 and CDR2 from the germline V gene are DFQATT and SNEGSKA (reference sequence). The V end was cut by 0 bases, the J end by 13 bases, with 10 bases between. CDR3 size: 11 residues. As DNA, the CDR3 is TGCAGTGCTAGAGATCAGGTAGAACAGTTCTTC. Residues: CSARDQVEQFF.

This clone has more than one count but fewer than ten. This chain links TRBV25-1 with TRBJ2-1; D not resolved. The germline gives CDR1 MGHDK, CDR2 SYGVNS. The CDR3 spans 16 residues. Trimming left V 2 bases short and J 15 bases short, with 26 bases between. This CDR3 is CASSEKSVGGTTKAFF. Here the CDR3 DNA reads TGTGCCAGCAGTGAAAAGAGTGTAGGCGGAACCACGAAGGCGTTCTTC.

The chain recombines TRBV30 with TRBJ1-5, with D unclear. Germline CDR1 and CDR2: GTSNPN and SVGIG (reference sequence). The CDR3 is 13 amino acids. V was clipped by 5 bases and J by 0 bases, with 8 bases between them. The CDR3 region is CAWAQDSNQPQHF. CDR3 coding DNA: TGTGCCTGGGCTCAGGATAGCAATCAGCCCCAGCATTTT.

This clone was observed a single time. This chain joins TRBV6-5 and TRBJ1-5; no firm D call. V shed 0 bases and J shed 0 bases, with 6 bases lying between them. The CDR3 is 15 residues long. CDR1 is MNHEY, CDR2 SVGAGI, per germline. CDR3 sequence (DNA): TGTGCCAGCAGTTACTCGTCTGGTAGCAATCAGCCCCAGCATTTT. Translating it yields CASSYSSGSNQPQHF.

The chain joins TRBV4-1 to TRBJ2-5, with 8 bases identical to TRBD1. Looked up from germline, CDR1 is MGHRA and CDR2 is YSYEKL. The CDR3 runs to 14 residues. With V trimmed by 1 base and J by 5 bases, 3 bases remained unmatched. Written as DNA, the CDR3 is TGCGCCAGCAGCCAAGGACAGGGGTCGGAGACCCAGTACTTC. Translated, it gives CASSQGQGSETQYF.

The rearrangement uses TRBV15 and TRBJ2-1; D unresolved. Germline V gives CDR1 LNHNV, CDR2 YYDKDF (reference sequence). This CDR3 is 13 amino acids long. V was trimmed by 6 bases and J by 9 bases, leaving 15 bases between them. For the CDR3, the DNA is TGTGCCACCAGAGGACCCCGGTCGGGTGAGCAGTTCTTC. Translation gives CATRGPRSGEQFF.

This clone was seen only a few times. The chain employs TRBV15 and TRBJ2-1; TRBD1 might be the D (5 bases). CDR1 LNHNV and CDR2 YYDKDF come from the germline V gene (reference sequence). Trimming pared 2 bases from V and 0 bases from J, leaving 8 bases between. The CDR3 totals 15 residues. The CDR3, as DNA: TGTGCCACCAGCAGACGGACAAGCTCCTACAATGAGCAGTTCTTC. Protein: CATSRRTSSYNEQFF.

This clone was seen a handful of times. The CDR3 protein is CATSRRGTPTDTQYF. The CDR3 nucleotides are TGTGCCACCAGCAGGCGCGGGACCCCCACAGATACGCAGTATTTT. J is TRBJ2-3 and V is TRBV15; the D gene is possibly TRBD2 (6 bases). V was cut by 3 bases and J by 2 bases, with 12 bases left in between. The germline V gene has CDR1 LNHNV and CDR2 YYDKDF (reference sequence). The CDR3 length is 15 residues.

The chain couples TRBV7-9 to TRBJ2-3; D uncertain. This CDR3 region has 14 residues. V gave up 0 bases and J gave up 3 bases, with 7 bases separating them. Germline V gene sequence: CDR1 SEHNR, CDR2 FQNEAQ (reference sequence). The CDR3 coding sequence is TGTGCCAGCAGCTTAGCCGCCAGGACAGATACGCAGTATTTT. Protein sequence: CASSLAARTDTQYF. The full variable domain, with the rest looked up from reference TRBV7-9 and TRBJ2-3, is DTGVSQNPRHKITKRGQNVTFRCDPISEHNRLYWYRQTLGQGPEFLTYFQNEAQLEKSRLLSDRFSAERPKGSFSTLEIQRTEQGDSAMYLCASSLAARTDTQYFGPGTRLTVL.

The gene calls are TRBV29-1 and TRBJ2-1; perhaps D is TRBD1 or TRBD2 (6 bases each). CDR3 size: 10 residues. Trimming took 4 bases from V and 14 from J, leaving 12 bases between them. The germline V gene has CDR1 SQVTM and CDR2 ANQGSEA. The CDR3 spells CSVGGAREFF. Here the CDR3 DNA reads TGCAGCGTTGGGGGGGCCCGGGAGTTCTTC.

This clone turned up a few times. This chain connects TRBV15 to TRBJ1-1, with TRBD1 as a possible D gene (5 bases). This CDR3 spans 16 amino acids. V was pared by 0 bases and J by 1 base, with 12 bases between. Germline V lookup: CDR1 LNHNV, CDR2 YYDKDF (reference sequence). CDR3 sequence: CATSRDQDKENTEAFF. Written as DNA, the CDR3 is TGTGCCACCAGCAGAGATCAGGACAAAGAGAACACTGAAGCTTTCTTT.

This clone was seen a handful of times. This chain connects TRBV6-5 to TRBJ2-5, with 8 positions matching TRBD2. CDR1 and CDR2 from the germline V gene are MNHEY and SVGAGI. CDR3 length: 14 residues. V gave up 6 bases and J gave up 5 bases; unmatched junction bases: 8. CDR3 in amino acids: CASSQRERWETQYF. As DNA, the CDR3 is TGTGCCAGCAGCCAGCGGGAGAGATGGGAGACCCAGTACTTC.

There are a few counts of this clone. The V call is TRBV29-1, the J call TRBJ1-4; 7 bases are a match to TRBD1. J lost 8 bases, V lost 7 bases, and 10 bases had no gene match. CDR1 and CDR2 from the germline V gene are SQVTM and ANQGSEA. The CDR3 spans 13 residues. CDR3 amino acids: CSAGQVGREKLFF. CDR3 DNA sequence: TGCAGCGCTGGACAGGTCGGCAGGGAAAAACTGTTTTTT.

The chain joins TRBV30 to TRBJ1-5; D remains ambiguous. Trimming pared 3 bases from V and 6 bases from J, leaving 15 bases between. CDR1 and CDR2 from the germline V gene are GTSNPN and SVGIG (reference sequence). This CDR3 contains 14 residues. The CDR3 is CAWSVPSRSQPQHF. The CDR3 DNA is TGTGCCTGGAGCGTCCCCAGTAGAAGTCAGCCCCAGCATTTT.

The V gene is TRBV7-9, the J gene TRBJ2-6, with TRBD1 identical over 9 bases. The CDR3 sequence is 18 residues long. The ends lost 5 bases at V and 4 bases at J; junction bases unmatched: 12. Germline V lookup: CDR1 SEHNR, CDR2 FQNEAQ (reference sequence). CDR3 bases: TGTGCCAGCAGCCGGCTGGGACAGGGAAGTGGCGGGGCCAACGTCCTGACTTTC. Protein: CASSRLGQGSGGANVLTF.

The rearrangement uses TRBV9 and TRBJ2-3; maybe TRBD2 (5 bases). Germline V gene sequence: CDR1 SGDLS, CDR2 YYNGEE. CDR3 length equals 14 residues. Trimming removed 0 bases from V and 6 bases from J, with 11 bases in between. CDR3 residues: CASSVAAVRDTQYF. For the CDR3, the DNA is TGTGCCAGCAGCGTAGCAGCGGTCCGGGATACGCAGTATTTT.

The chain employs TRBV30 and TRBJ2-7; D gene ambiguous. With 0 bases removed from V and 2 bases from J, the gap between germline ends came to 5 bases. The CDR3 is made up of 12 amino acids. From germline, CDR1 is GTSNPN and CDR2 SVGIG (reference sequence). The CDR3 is CAWSVIAYEQYF. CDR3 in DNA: TGTGCCTGGAGTGTAATTGCCTACGAGCAGTACTTC.

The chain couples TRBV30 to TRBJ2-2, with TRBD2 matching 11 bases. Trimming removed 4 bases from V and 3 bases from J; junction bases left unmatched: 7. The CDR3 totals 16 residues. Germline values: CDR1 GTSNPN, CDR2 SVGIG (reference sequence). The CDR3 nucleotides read TGTGCCTGGATCCCTAGCGGGAGGCCGGACACCGGGGAGCTGTTTTTT. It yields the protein CAWIPSGRPDTGELFF.

The CDR3 bases are TGCAGCGTTGCAGGCTTGAACACTGAAGCTTTCTTT. It yields the protein CSVAGLNTEAFF. This rearrangement joins TRBV29-1 to TRBJ1-1; D uncertain. There are 12 residues in the CDR3. The germline V gene encodes CDR1 SQVTM and CDR2 ANQGSEA. The V and J ends lost 4 bases and 0 bases respectively, with 6 bases between them.

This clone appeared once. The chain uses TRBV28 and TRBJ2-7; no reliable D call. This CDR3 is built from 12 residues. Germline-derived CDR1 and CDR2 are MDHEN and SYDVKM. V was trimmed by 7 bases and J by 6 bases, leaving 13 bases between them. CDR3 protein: CASTTSGLEQYF. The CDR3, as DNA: TGTGCCAGCACCACGAGTGGGCTCGAGCAGTACTTC. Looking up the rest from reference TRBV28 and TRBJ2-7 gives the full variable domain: DVKVTQSSRYLVKRTGEKVFLECVQDMDHENMFWYRQDPGLGLRLIYFSYDVKMKEKGDIPEGYSVSREKKERFSLILESASTNQTSMYLCASTTSGLEQYFGPGTRLTVT.

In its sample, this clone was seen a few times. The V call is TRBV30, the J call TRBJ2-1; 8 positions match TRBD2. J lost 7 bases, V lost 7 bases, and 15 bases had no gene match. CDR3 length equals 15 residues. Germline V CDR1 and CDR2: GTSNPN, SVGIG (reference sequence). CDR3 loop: CAYSRGERESNEQFF. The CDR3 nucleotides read TGTGCCTACTCCCGGGGGGAGCGGGAGTCAAATGAGCAGTTCTTC. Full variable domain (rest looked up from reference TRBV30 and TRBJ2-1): SQTIHQWPATLVQPVGSPLSLECTVEGTSNPNLYWYRQAAGRGLQLLFYSVGIGQISSEVPQNLSASRPQDRQFILSSKKLLLSDSGFYLCAYSRGERESNEQFFGPGTRLTVL.

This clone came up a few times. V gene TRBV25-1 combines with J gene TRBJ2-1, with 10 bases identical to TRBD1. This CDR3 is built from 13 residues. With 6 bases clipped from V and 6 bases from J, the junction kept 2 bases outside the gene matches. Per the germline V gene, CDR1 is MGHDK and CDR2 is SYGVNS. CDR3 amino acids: CASSRTGGNEQFF. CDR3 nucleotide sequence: TGTGCCAGCAGCAGGACAGGGGGCAATGAGCAGTTCTTC.

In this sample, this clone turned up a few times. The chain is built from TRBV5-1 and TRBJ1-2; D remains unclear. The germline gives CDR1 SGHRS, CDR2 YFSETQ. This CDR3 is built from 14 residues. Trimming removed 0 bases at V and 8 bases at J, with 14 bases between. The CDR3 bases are TGCGCCAGCAGCTTGGGCGAGGCCCTCAGCGGCTACACCTTC. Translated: CASSLGEALSGYTF.